These T cell receptor beta chains were read from a single sample in a study of blood T cell repertoires in COVID-19. Sequenced by immunoSEQ multiplex PCR; TCRdb stores in-frame clones only, minus some. This table has around 260,000 clones, roughly 84% appearing once. What was sequenced was peripheral blood. The receptors shown here come from a human donor with COVID-19, enrolled during active disease. The donor label of this sample is uncertain. CDR3s include the opening cysteine and the closing phenylalanine or tryptophan. D genes are given only for firm matches. Clone size appears in some rows only: once, few, many, or a class for an expanded clone.

TRBJ1-2 | - | - | TRBV29-1 | CSAGQSDYGYTF | TGCAGCGCAGGACAGTCTGACTATGGCTACACCTTC
TRBJ2-2 | TRBD2 | many | TRBV27 | CASSSLVSGSWSNTGELFF | TGTGCCAGCAGTTCCCTTGTCAGCGGGAGTTGGTCGAACACCGGGGAGCTGTTTTTT
TRBJ1-2 | - | once | TRBV7-2 | CASSLAVAEHGYTF | TGTGCCAGCAGCTTAGCGGTGGCCGAACATGGCTACACCTTC
TRBJ1-6 | - | - | TRBV6-1 | CASSVSGAQYNSPLHF | TGTGCCAGCAGTGTAAGCGGGGCCCAATATAATTCACCCCTCCACTTT
TRBJ1-1 | TRBD1 | - | TRBV18 | CASSRASDRGTEAFF | TGTGCCAGCTCACGAGCCTCGGACAGGGGGACTGAAGCTTTCTTT
TRBJ2-5 | - | - | TRBV6-1 | CASSEGLQGQETQYF | TGTGCCAGCAGTGAAGGGTTACAGGGCCAAGAGACCCAGTACTTC
TRBJ1-2 | - | once | TRBV28 | CASSFPMAGFGGYTF | TGTGCCAGCAGCTTCCCCATGGCGGGGTTTGGTGGCTACACCTTC
TRBJ1-6 | - | - | TRBV2 | CASSDYGGIYNSPLHF | TGTGCCAGCAGTGACTATGGGGGGATCTATAATTCACCCCTCCACTTT
TRBJ1-6 | TRBD1 | - | TRBV28 | CASSRTGTSYNSPLHF | TGTGCCAGCAGTCGGACAGGGACCTCCTATAATTCACCCCTCCACTTT
TRBJ1-2 | TRBD1 | - | TRBV18 | CASSPGTGYNYGYTF | TGTGCCAGCTCGCCCGGGACAGGATACAACTATGGCTACACCTTC
TRBJ2-1 | TRBD2 | - | TRBV7-9 | CASSLDLAGGHNEQFF | TGTGCCAGCAGCTTAGATCTAGCGGGAGGGCACAATGAGCAGTTCTTC
TRBJ1-1 | - | few | TRBV27 | CASSHGLLAFF | TGTGCCAGCAGTCACGGACTTCTGGCTTTCTTT
TRBJ1-5 | - | - | TRBV18 | CASSIGAGNQPQHF | TGTGCCAGCTCAATTGGGGCTGGCAATCAGCCCCAGCATTTT
TRBJ2-7 | TRBD1 | - | TRBV7-6 | CASSSGGQGPHEQYF | TGTGCCAGCAGCTCCGGGGGACAGGGTCCCCACGAGCAGTACTTC
TRBJ2-3 | TRBD1 | - | TRBV4-1 | CASSQDVGDRGRDTDTQYF | TGCGCCAGCAGCCAAGATGTGGGGGACAGGGGTCGGGACACAGATACGCAGTATTTT
TRBJ2-4 | - | - | TRBV9 | CASSVDGGNIQYF | TGTGCCAGCAGCGTAGACGGAGGAAACATTCAGTACTTC
TRBJ1-5 | - | - | TRBV5-6 | CASSLVEQGNQPQHF | TGTGCCAGCAGCTTGGTAGAACAGGGCAATCAGCCCCAGCATTTT
TRBJ2-7 | - | - | TRBV5-6 | CATYRQDSYEQYF | TGTGCCACCTACCGACAGGACTCCTACGAGCAGTACTTC
TRBJ1-5 | - | - | TRBV19 | CASSIDRGNNQPQHF | TGTGCCAGTAGTATAGATAGGGGGAATAATCAGCCCCAGCATTTT
TRBJ1-2 | - | - | TRBV28 | CASNIRGRNYGYTF | TGTGCCAGCAACATCCGGGGGAGGAACTATGGCTACACCTTC
TRBJ2-1 | - | - | TRBV10-1 | CASSEEGSRENEQFF | TGCGCCAGCAGTGAAGAAGGTAGCAGGGAAAATGAGCAGTTCTTC
TRBJ1-6 | TRBD1 | - | TRBV30 | CAWSVPRTGGGPPLHF | TGTGCCTGGAGTGTACCCCGGACAGGGGGCGGTCCACCCCTCCACTTT
TRBJ1-6 | - | - | TRBV19 | CASSPRAGGGSPLHF | TGTGCCAGTAGCCCCCGAGCGGGAGGTGGGTCACCCCTCCACTTT